The rows below give T cell receptor beta chains drawn from one sample of a study of blood T cell repertoires in COVID-19. Repertoires were generated with immunoSEQ multiplex PCR, while TCRdb's copy carries only in-frame clones and drops some. The sample holds roughly 230,000 clones, more than 70% seen once. Material: peripheral blood. Every receptor here comes from a woman of 80 years or more with acute or convalescent COVID-19. CDR3s include the opening cysteine and the closing phenylalanine or tryptophan.

j_gene: TRBJ1-1; v_gene: TRBV9; CDR3aa: CASSPRPQGSEAFF
j_gene: TRBJ2-3; v_gene: TRBV29-1; CDR3aa: CSVEVGRTDTQYF
j_gene: TRBJ2-2; v_gene: TRBV4-2; CDR3aa: CASSQALAGGPTAGELFF
j_gene: TRBJ1-4; v_gene: TRBV5-8; CDR3aa: CASSPSRDRVFEKLFF
j_gene: TRBJ1-1; v_gene: TRBV10-3; CDR3aa: CAISAGLGTANTEAFF
j_gene: TRBJ1-2; v_gene: TRBV7-2; CDR3aa: CASSLAGQNYGYTF
j_gene: TRBJ1-1; v_gene: TRBV5-1; CDR3aa: CASSLVFQSEAFF
j_gene: TRBJ2-7; v_gene: TRBV6-5; CDR3aa: CASSYSRTPYEQYF
j_gene: TRBJ1-1; v_gene: TRBV11-3; CDR3aa: CASMGQILGEAFF
j_gene: TRBJ1-2; v_gene: TRBV18; CDR3aa: CASSPLPSREANYGYTF
j_gene: TRBJ2-3; v_gene: TRBV11-1; CDR3aa: CASSKGGAADTQYF
j_gene: TRBJ1-2; v_gene: TRBV28; CDR3aa: CASSPQGARGYTF
j_gene: TRBJ2-5; v_gene: TRBV27; CDR3aa: CASSLVGAAQETQYF
j_gene: TRBJ2-2; v_gene: TRBV24-1; CDR3aa: CATSDPSRVTGELFF
j_gene: TRBJ1-1; v_gene: TRBV11-1; CDR3aa: CASSFEIMNTEAFF
j_gene: TRBJ2-5; v_gene: TRBV7-6; CDR3aa: CASSLGQGRGQETQYF
j_gene: TRBJ1-6; v_gene: TRBV9; CDR3aa: CASSARGGETYNSPLHF
j_gene: TRBJ2-3; v_gene: TRBV9; CDR3aa: CASSVQPGGADTQYF
j_gene: TRBJ1-2; v_gene: TRBV28; CDR3aa: CASRAGTGITQGYGYTF
j_gene: TRBJ1-6; v_gene: TRBV6-6; CDR3aa: CAISLNGESPLHF
j_gene: TRBJ1-1; v_gene: TRBV29-1; CDR3aa: CSVTRGSTEAFF
j_gene: TRBJ2-5; v_gene: TRBV11-3; CDR3aa: CASSWGGKETQYF
j_gene: TRBJ2-7; v_gene: TRBV12-5; CDR3aa: CASGLAGGYEQYF
j_gene: TRBJ1-4; v_gene: TRBV19; CDR3aa: CACRGPHVAANEKLFF
j_gene: TRBJ1-2; v_gene: TRBV7-9; CDR3aa: CASSPQRQPYGYTF
j_gene: TRBJ2-7; v_gene: TRBV12-3/TRBV12-4; CDR3aa: CASSRVGGQYF
j_gene: TRBJ1-2; v_gene: TRBV7-3; CDR3aa: CASSLGPRDDYGYTF
j_gene: TRBJ1-1; v_gene: TRBV5-4; CDR3aa: CASSYTGGAEAFF
j_gene: TRBJ2-7; v_gene: TRBV6-5; CDR3aa: CASSPGTGNSYEQYF
j_gene: TRBJ2-2; v_gene: TRBV3-1/TRBV3-2; CDR3aa: CATTPDTNTGELFF
j_gene: TRBJ1-6; v_gene: TRBV6-5; CDR3aa: CASTRTGGDSPLHF
j_gene: TRBJ2-3; v_gene: TRBV5-5; CDR3aa: CASSLEVASGADTQYF
j_gene: TRBJ2-2; v_gene: TRBV5-4; CDR3aa: CASSYTSGGHTGELFF
j_gene: TRBJ1-1; v_gene: TRBV5-5; CDR3aa: CASSLLAGPNTEAFF
j_gene: TRBJ2-7; v_gene: TRBV19; CDR3aa: CASSYRGLTYEQYF